This is a list of T cell receptor beta chains from one sample in a study of T cell responses to AZD1222 COVID-19 vaccine. Here immunoSEQ multiplex PCR was the method, and the copy in TCRdb shows in-frame clones only, minus some. The repertoire holds approximately 110,000 clones, with about 91% as singletons. Here the sequenced sample was peripheral blood, taken 28 days after the second AZD1222 dose. These receptors originate from an adult who received the AZD1222 COVID-19 vaccine. Both conserved end residues are part of each CDR3. Fields, in order: J gene, D gene, V gene, clone size, CDR3 protein, CDR3 DNA. The D gene is left open where the match is weak. A row's size may be missing; if present it is once, few, many or a size class.

TRBJ2-7 | TRBD2 | TRBV6-2/TRBV6-3 | - | CASSQPGLSSYEQYF | TGTGCCAGCAGTCAACCGGGACTATCCTCCTACGAGCAGTACTTC
TRBJ1-1 | TRBD1 | TRBV7-2 | - | CASSPRTGGTSTEAFF | TGTGCCAGCAGCCCCCGGACAGGGGGCACGAGCACTGAAGCTTTCTTT
TRBJ2-1 | TRBD2 | TRBV25-1 | - | CASSAAGWGRNEQFF | TGTGCCAGCAGTGCAGCGGGGTGGGGACGTAATGAGCAGTTCTTC
TRBJ2-7 | - | TRBV7-8 | once | CASSPSWEQYF | TGTGCCAGCAGCCCCAGTTGGGAGCAGTACTTC
TRBJ2-1 | TRBD2 | TRBV5-8 | - | CASSLRLAGIYEQFF | TGTGCCAGCAGCTTACGACTAGCGGGAATCTATGAGCAGTTCTTC
TRBJ1-6 | TRBD1 | TRBV27 | - | CASSRRQGVNSPLHF | TGTGCCAGCAGCAGACGACAGGGGGTCAATTCACCCCTCCACTTT
TRBJ2-1 | - | TRBV6-1 | - | CASSERWVHEQFF | TGTGCCAGCAGTGAACGGTGGGTCCATGAGCAGTTCTTC
TRBJ2-7 | - | TRBV18 | - | CASSPRTDRTYEQYF | TGTGCCAGCTCACCGCGGACCGACAGGACCTACGAGCAGTACTTC
TRBJ1-1 | TRBD1 | TRBV19 | - | CASSGGQGARGVEAFF | TGTGCCAGTAGTGGGGGACAGGGGGCTCGAGGTGTTGAAGCTTTCTTT
TRBJ1-1 | TRBD1 | TRBV28 | - | CASSLGDRVGTEAFF | TGTGCCAGCAGTTTGGGGGACAGGGTGGGGACTGAAGCTTTCTTT
TRBJ2-7 | TRBD1 | TRBV5-4 | - | CASSSLGQGTYEQYF | TGTGCCAGCAGCTCCCTGGGACAGGGAACCTACGAGCAGTACTTC
TRBJ1-1 | - | TRBV5-1 | - | CASSLEGTGNTEAFF | TGCGCCAGCAGCTTGGAAGGGACGGGGAACACTGAAGCTTTCTTT
TRBJ2-7 | TRBD1 | TRBV19 | few | CASSIRDRDYEQYF | TGTGCCAGTAGTATACGGGACAGGGACTACGAGCAGTACTTC
TRBJ2-7 | TRBD2 | TRBV29-1 | - | CSVASGTSVTYEQYF | TGCAGCGTCGCCTCCGGGACTAGCGTTACCTACGAGCAGTACTTC
TRBJ1-4 | TRBD1 | TRBV7-9 | - | CASSRRGGTEGKLFF | TGTGCCAGCAGCCGGCGAGGGGGCACCGAAGGCAAACTGTTTTTT
TRBJ2-7 | - | TRBV7-6 | - | CASSTGPDLSSYEQYF | TGTGCCAGCAGTACTGGGCCAGACCTCTCTTCCTACGAGCAGTACTTC
TRBJ1-5 | - | TRBV16 | - | CASSHRTANQPQHF | TGTGCCAGCAGCCACAGGACAGCCAATCAGCCCCAGCATTTT
TRBJ2-3 | - | TRBV24-1 | - | CATSVLDTQYF | TGTGCCACCAGTGTATTGGATACGCAGTATTTT
TRBJ2-1 | TRBD2 | TRBV6-6 | once | CASSRLAAYNEQFF | TGTGCCAGCAGTCGACTAGCGGCCTACAATGAGCAGTTCTTC
TRBJ2-7 | - | TRBV21-1 | - | CASSKRGVEGPYEQYF | TGTGCCAGCAGCAAAAGAGGGGTCGAGGGACCCTACGAGCAGTACTTC
TRBJ2-4 | - | TRBV29-1 | - | CSVRGRAKNIQYF | TGCAGCGTTCGGGGACGCGCCAAAAACATTCAGTACTTC
TRBJ2-7 | - | TRBV27 | - | CAIRDGPPSYEQYF | TGTGCCATCCGAGACGGGCCTCCCTCCTACGAGCAGTACTTC
TRBJ2-7 | TRBD2 | TRBV14 | - | CASSLGLVDYEQYF | TGTGCCAGCAGTCTTGGACTAGTTGACTACGAGCAGTACTTC
TRBJ1-2 | - | TRBV9 | - | CASSPGRGRGYTF | TGTGCCAGCAGCCCAGGGCGGGGTCGGGGCTACACCTTC
TRBJ2-7 | - | TRBV6-5 | - | CASSSGLANTYEQYF | TGTGCCAGCAGCTCCGGGCTAGCGAATACCTACGAGCAGTACTTC
TRBJ2-1 | TRBD2 | TRBV6-1 | - | CASSAMGTSGNHEQFF | TGTGCCAGCAGTGCCATGGGCACTAGCGGGAACCATGAGCAGTTCTTC
TRBJ2-1 | - | TRBV12-3/TRBV12-4 | - | CASSYGAYNEQFF | TGTGCCAGCAGTTATGGGGCTTACAATGAGCAGTTCTTC
TRBJ1-5 | - | TRBV19 | - | CASTNGNQPQHF | TGTGCCAGTACTAATGGTAATCAGCCCCAGCATTTT
TRBJ2-7 | TRBD2 | TRBV11-2 | - | CASSPGLAGAEQYF | TGTGCCAGCAGCCCGGGACTAGCGGGCGCCGAGCAGTACTTC
TRBJ1-6 | - | TRBV7-2 | - | CASSLTRSSPLHF | TGTGCCAGCAGCCTTACTAGGAGCTCACCCCTCCACTTT
TRBJ2-7 | TRBD1 | TRBV7-2 | once | CASSLIDRDEQYF | TGTGCCAGCAGCTTAATTGACAGGGACGAGCAGTACTTC
TRBJ2-7 | TRBD2 | TRBV28 | - | CASSKSGATYEQYF | TGTGCCAGCAGTAAAAGCGGGGCTACCTACGAGCAGTACTTC
TRBJ1-2 | - | TRBV19 | - | CASSSDRRNYGYTF | TGTGCCAGTAGTTCGGACAGACGTAACTATGGCTACACCTTC